Included here is one T cell receptor beta chain sequence, with context. Using immunoSEQ multiplex PCR, the repertoire was profiled, and TCRdb retains in-frame clones only, with some absent. The data contain hundreds of thousands of clones, around 87% of them singletons. This CDR3 is built from 14 residues. The germline V and J ends were trimmed by 5 bases and 3 bases, with 10 bases remaining between them. CDR1 SNHLY and CDR2 FYNNEI come from the germline V gene. The data derive from a study of blood T cell repertoires in COVID-19. As for the study in general: There were acute and convalescent COVID-19 samples, and they came from the United States, Italy and Spain. The analysed material was cDNA or gDNA that came from T cells, B-cell-depleted T cells, or PBMCs.

The source material was PBMCs or T cells enriched from blood (not recorded which). The chain links TRBV2 to TRBJ1-4; D is possibly TRBD1 (5 bases). This receptor was identified in a woman aged 45-65 years who had recovered from COVID-19. CDR3: CASSYRQSNEKLFF. CDR3 DNA: TGTGCCAGCAGTTACCGACAGTCTAATGAAAAACTGTTTTTT.